This T cell receptor beta chain was documented in a study of cytomegalovirus exposure and HLA in healthy donors. Overall study context: Most donors, about 77% of several hundred genotyped, fell in the Caucasian-associated ancestry cluster. Study outcomes and limitations: Later genetic work tied a missense DCLRE1C variant to beta-chain V and J trimming.

The PCR contained 60 Vbeta and 13 Jbeta primers. Per the study methods: In a later analysis, of around 80 million unique beta chains, 9 million to 11 million appeared in at least two donors. Here immunoSEQ multiplex PCR was the method, and the copy in TCRdb shows in-frame clones only, minus some. The V and J calls and clone size were taken over from that table, and D and trimming were inferred from the DNA. This sample has approximately 46,000 clones; 72% occur once, and the top ten carry roughly 6.5%. CDR1 and CDR2 from the germline V gene are MGHRA and YSYEKL. The CDR3 consists of 16 residues. V gave up 2 bases and J gave up 2 bases; unmatched junction bases: 5. The donors were healthy bone marrow donors. Of note for this clone: Its antigen is as yet unknown.

Specimen: PBMCs. The chain is built from TRBV4-1 and TRBJ2-1; TRBD2 matches 8 bases. The clonotype was recovered from a man aged 30 to 39 in good health and CMV-seronegative. CDR3 sequence reads: CASSQPTSGTYNEQFF. The CDR3 nucleotides read TGCGCCAGCAGCCAACCCACTAGCGGCACCTACAATGAGCAGTTCTTC.